The TCR beta chain under discussion was sequenced for a study of response to subunit inactivated influenza vaccine. V lost 1 base and J lost 5, with 12 bases in between. The CDR3 extends over 13 amino acids. Per germline, CDR1 DFQATT and CDR2 SNEGSKA (reference sequence). In this sample, this clonotype turned up a few times. TCRdb independently ran MiXCR on the RT-PCR reads; one entry per CDR3 protein. The table lists some 850,000 distinct CDR3 sequences, approximately 18% of them singletons. The material was PBMCs from blood, obtained around 5 days after vaccination. The rearrangement links TRBV20-1 to TRBJ2-7, with D hard to call. The TCR originated in a man aged 45-65 years who received an inactivated influenza vaccine. The CDR3, as DNA: TGCAGTGCTAGAGTCCCATACTTAGACGAGCAGTACTTC. Translating it yields CSARVPYLDEQYF.